This entry concerns a single T cell receptor (beta chain). The antigen remains undetermined. The ends were cut back, 0 bases at V and 4 bases at J, with 7 bases in the middle. The CDR3 is made up of 14 amino acids. Germline V gene data show CDR1 as LGHDT and CDR2 as YNNKEL (reference sequence). This sample is part of a study of blood T cells in healthy people across ages. A second PCR, run for about 7 to 11 cycles, used a sample-barcoded 5' primer plus a J-beta primer mix. TCRdb itself ran the 5' RACE reads through MiXCR, one entry per CDR3 protein. The sample holds about 1,400,000 distinct CDR3 sequences, around two fifths seen once. Study-wide results and caveats: Long-lived donors had more naive CD4+ cells and higher diversity than aged donors.

The specimen was blood. The receptor was derived from a woman aged 18-35 years in good health. The rearrangement links TRBV3-1 to TRBJ1-5, with D unclear. CDR3 DNA: TGTGCCAGCAGCCAAGATGCCAATAATCAGCCCCAGCATTTT. Translation: CASSQDANNQPQHF.